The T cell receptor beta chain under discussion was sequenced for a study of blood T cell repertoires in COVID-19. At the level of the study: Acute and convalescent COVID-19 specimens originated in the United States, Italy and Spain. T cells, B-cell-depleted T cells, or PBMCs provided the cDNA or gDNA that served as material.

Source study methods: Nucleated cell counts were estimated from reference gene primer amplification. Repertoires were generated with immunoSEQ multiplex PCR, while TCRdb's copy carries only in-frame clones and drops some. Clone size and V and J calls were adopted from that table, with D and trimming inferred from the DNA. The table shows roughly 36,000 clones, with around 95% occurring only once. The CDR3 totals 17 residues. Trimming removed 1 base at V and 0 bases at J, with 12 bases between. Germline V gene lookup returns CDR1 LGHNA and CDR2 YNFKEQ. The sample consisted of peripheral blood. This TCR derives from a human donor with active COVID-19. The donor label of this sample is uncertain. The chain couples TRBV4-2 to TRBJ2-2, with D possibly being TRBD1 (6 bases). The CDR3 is CASSQARDTANTGELFF. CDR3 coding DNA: TGTGCCAGCAGCCAAGCCCGGGACACCGCGAACACCGGGGAGCTGTTTTTT.